In its sample, the clone carrying this T cell receptor (beta chain) was seen a few times. The V and J ends lost 0 bases and 2 bases respectively, with 12 bases between them. The V gene's germline CDR1 is SGDLS and CDR2 YYNGEE. This CDR3 spans 15 amino acids. These data belong to a study of blood T cell repertoires in COVID-19. Study details: There were acute and convalescent COVID-19 samples, and they came from the United States, Italy and Spain. The cDNA or gDNA used as material had been derived from T cells, B-cell-depleted T cells, or PBMCs.

Study processing details: Reference gene primer amplification gave estimated nucleated cell counts. Assay: immunoSEQ multiplex PCR; the TCRdb copy retains only in-frame clones and omits some. For V, J and clone size, that table is used; D and trimming come from the DNA. The profile shows tens of thousands of clones, under 90% of them singletons. This sequence originates from an elderly woman with acute or convalescent COVID-19. The specimen sequenced was peripheral blood. J is TRBJ2-7 and V is TRBV9; D might be TRBD1 (6 bases). The CDR3: CASSVGTGFTYEQYF. In DNA, the CDR3 is TGTGCCAGCAGCGTAGGAACAGGGTTTACCTACGAGCAGTACTTC.